A single TCR beta chain is shown here with its context. This clonotype showed up many times. Its specific antigen is unknown. Per-nucleotide qualities are absent, and no much larger clonotype sits a single base away. TCRdb names Illumina HiSeq 2000 as the instrument used. TCR beta chain libraries were generated through multiplex PCR amplification. The amplified TCR beta chain products were analyzed by high-throughput sequencing. The raw public data were reprocessed by TCRdb itself: fastp quality trimming at Q25, MiXCR clonotype calling, in-frame beta chains only. When rows share a CDR3 protein, they turn into one entry using the most common DNA and genes. For this sample the table gives 160,000 or so distinct CDR3 sequences, of which roughly 35% were detected only once. The top ten hold 3.8% of the sample. The data stem from a study of breast tumors, draining lymph nodes, adjacent tissues (dated by TCRdb to 2016 to 2017). A note on the overall study: TCR beta repertoires were compared across tumor, adjacent nontumor tissue and axillary lymph nodes obtained from breast cancer patients. In human breast cancer, the study set out to evaluate how tumor, surrounding tissue and draining lymph node repertoires relate to one another and whether T cells may move between these sites. Findings and caveats that apply to the study as a whole: The similarity between tumor and nontumor tissue repertoires was significantly greater in luminal-like breast cancer than in basal-like breast cancer. Tumor T-cell repertoires showed less diversity than lymph node repertoires and more diversity than nontumor tissue repertoires, and tumor T-cell repertoires showed preferential V and J gene usage. The data were judged consistent with most tumor T cells deriving from the lymph node and then expanding within tumor tissue. The study presented the conclusion that tumor T cells originate in lymph nodes as consistent with a hypothesis, not as something directly demonstrated.

Lymph node samples came from the axillary draining lymph nodes of breast cancer patients. This receptor was obtained from a female donor with breast cancer. Some clones in this sample may be carry-over from other donors' samples. The sequencing input was axillary lymph node tissue.

The DNA sequence is TGTGCCAGCAGCTTAGTAGGGGCCGCGGGTTTGCCCTACAATGAGCAGTTCTTC. This yields the protein CASSLVGAAGLPYNEQFF. Recombination joined TRBV7-8 with TRBJ2-1; the D gene is possibly TRBD1 or TRBD2, with 5 bases matching each. Between the V and J ends, shortened by 1 base and 2 bases respectively, the junction contains 18 bases. From cysteine to phenylalanine, the CDR3 is 18 amino acids long. Solely the CDR3 DNA is kept, with 54 bases framed from the first base. The germline V gene encodes CDR1 SGHVS and CDR2 FQNEAQ.